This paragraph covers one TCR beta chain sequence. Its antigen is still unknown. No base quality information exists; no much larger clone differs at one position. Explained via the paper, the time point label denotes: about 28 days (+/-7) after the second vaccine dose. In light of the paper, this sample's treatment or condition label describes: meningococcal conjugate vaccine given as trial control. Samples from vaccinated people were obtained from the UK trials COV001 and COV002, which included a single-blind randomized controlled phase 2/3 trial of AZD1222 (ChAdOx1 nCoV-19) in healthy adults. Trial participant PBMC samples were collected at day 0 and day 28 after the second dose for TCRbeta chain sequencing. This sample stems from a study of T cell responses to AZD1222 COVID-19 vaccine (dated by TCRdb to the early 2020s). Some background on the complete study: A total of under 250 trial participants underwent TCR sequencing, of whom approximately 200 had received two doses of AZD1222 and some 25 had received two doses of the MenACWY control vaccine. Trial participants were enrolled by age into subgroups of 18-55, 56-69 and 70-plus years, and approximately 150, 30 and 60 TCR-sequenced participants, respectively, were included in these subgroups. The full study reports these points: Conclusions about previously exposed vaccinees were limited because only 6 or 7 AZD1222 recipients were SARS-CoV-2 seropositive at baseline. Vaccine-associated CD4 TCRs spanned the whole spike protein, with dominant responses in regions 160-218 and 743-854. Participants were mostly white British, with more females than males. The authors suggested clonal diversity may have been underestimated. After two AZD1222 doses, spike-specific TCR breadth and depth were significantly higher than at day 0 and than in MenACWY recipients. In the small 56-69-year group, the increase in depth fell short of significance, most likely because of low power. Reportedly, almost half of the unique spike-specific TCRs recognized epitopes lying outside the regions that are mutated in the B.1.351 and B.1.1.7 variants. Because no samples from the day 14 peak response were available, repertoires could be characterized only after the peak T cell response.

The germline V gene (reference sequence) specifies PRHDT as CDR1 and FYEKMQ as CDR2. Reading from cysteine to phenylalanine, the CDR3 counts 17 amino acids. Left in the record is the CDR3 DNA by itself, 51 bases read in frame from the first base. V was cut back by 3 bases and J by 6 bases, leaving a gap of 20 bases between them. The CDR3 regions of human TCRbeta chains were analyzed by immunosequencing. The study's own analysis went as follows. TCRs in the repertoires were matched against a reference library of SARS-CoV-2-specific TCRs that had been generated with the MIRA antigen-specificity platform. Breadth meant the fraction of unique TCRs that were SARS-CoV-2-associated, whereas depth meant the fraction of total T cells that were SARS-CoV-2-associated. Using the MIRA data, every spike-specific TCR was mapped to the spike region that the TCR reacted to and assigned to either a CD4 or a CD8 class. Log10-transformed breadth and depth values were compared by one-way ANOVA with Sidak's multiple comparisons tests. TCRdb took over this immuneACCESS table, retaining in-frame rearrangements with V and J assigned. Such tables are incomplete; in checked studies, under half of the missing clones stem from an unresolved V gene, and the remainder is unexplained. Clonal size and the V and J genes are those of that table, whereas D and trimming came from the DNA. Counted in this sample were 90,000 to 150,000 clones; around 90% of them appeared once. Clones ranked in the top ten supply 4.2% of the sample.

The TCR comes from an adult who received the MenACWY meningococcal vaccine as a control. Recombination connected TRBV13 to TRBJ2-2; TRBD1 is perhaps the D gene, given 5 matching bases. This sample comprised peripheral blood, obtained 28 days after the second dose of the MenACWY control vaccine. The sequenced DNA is TGTGCCAGCAGCTTGCAAGCCAGGGTTGTCAACCCCGGGGAGCTGTTTTTT. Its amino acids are CASSLQARVVNPGELFF.